The source of this T cell receptor beta chain is a study of control samples from healthy donors and cancer patients. The germline V and J ends were trimmed by 1 base and 5 bases, with 11 bases remaining between them. The germline V gene encodes CDR1 SGHAT and CDR2 FQNNGV. This CDR3 spans 14 amino acids. Only in-frame clones appear in the TCRdb table, and some are missing; sequencing was by immunoSEQ multiplex PCR. Of about 75,000 clones listed, roughly 94% are singletons. The receptor was derived from a woman in her forties in good health. J is TRBJ1-1 and V is TRBV11-2; possibly TRBD1 for D (5 bases). The sequencing input was blood. In DNA, the CDR3 is TGTGCCAGCAGCTTAGTATCGGGACGAACTGAAGCTTTCTTT. The encoded protein is CASSLVSGRTEAFF.